This TCR beta chain was recovered during a study of early T cells in non-severe SARS-CoV-2 infection. TCRdb re-called the 5' RACE reads through MiXCR, storing one row per CDR3 protein. This table holds about 72,000 distinct CDR3 sequences, over 8% found once. V was pared by 5 bases and J by 2 bases, with 6 bases of the junction left unmatched. The length of the CDR3 is 16 residues. Germline lookup yields CDR1 SGHVS and CDR2 FQNEAQ. Sequenced sample: whole blood. The J gene is TRBJ2-7, the V gene TRBV7-8, with 13 bases fitting TRBD2. The receptor was isolated from an adult who was a healthcare worker with PCR-confirmed SARS-CoV-2 infection or an uninfected control (not recorded which). This chain's CDR3 is CASSPTTSGRPYEQYF. The CDR3 DNA follows: TGTGCCAGCAGCCCGACGACTAGCGGGAGGCCCTACGAGCAGTACTTC.